Listed below are T cell receptor beta chains from one sample, sequenced in a study of cytomegalovirus exposure and HLA in healthy donors. TCRdb's table, derived via immunoSEQ multiplex PCR, lists solely in-frame clones and lacks some. The table lists about 150,000 clones, 65% to 85% of them singletons. The sequenced sample was PBMCs. These receptors all come from a middle-aged woman in good health and CMV-seropositive. The CDR3 runs from the conserved cysteine through the conserved F or W. A D gene is named only where the DNA matches it firmly. Clone size is stated in some rows and not others, as once, few, many or a class when expanded.

TRBJ1-1 TRBV7-9 - TRBD1 CASSRSGTGNTEAFF TGTGCCAGCAGCCGGTCCGGGACAGGGAACACTGAAGCTTTCTTT
TRBJ1-5 TRBV5-5 few - CASSPSRGEGNQPQHF TGTGCCAGCAGCCCCTCCCGGGGAGAGGGCAATCAGCCCCAGCATTTT
TRBJ1-1 TRBV7-9 - TRBD1 CASSFGWTGSDTEAFF TGTGCCAGCAGTTTTGGATGGACAGGGTCGGACACTGAAGCTTTCTTT
TRBJ1-5 TRBV10-2 - TRBD1 CASSSSIPGGDQPQHF TGCGCCAGCTCTAGCTCCATCCCAGGGGGAGATCAGCCCCAGCATTTT
TRBJ1-1 TRBV2 - - CASSEKGGVTEAFF TGTGCCAGCAGTGAAAAGGGAGGAGTCACTGAAGCTTTCTTT
TRBJ1-1 TRBV5-4 - - CASSPEKSVNTEAFF TGTGCCAGCAGCCCCGAAAAGAGCGTGAACACTGAAGCTTTCTTT
TRBJ1-2 TRBV5-1 once TRBD1 CASSQDRGDDYGYTF TGCGCCAGCAGCCAAGACAGGGGCGACGACTATGGCTACACCTTC
TRBJ1-4 TRBV19 few - CASSIGQSNEKLFF TGTGCCAGTAGTATCGGACAGTCCAATGAAAAACTGTTTTTT
TRBJ2-1 TRBV9 few TRBD2 CASSTLAGAYNEQFF TGTGCCAGCAGTACCCTAGCGGGTGCTTACAATGAGCAGTTCTTC
TRBJ1-3 TRBV9 - - CASSPQGSSSGNTIYF TGTGCCAGCAGCCCCCAGGGCAGTAGCTCTGGAAACACCATATATTTT
TRBJ2-5 TRBV4-2 - TRBD2 CASSHYGSGTPETQYF TGTGCCAGCAGCCACTATGGCAGCGGGACTCCAGAGACCCAGTACTTC
TRBJ1-2 TRBV5-1 - TRBD1 CASSPRQGSGYGYTF TGCGCCAGCAGCCCCAGACAGGGATCAGGCTATGGCTACACCTTC
TRBJ2-7 TRBV6-6 - - CASRTTSSYEQYF TGTGCCAGCAGGACAACCTCGTCCTACGAGCAGTACTTC
TRBJ2-7 TRBV23-1 - TRBD2 CASSQHLCGSLSYEQYF TGCGCCAGCAGTCAACACCTTTGCGGGAGTCTTTCCTACGAGCAGTACTTC
TRBJ2-7 TRBV7-9 - TRBD1 CASSLPGQVTYEQYF TGTGCCAGCAGCCTCCCGGGACAGGTAACCTACGAGCAGTACTTC
TRBJ1-2 TRBV6-5 - TRBD1 CASSYSGTVYGYTF TGTGCCAGCAGTTACTCCGGGACAGTCTATGGCTACACCTTC
TRBJ2-2 TRBV7-3 few - CASSPKAGELFF TGTGCCAGCAGCCCCAAAGCGGGGGAGCTGTTTTTT
TRBJ2-7 TRBV2 - TRBD1 CASSKGTESYEQYF TGTGCCAGCAGTAAGGGGACAGAGTCCTACGAGCAGTACTTC
TRBJ2-5 TRBV2 - TRBD2 CASREAGVGETQYF TGTGCCAGCAGGGAAGCGGGAGTGGGAGAGACCCAGTACTTC
TRBJ2-1 TRBV27 - TRBD2 CASSLLGLAGASEQFF TGTGCCAGCAGTTTACTTGGACTAGCGGGAGCGTCTGAGCAGTTCTTC
TRBJ1-2 TRBV28 - TRBD1 CASRGQYYGYTF TGTGCCAGCAGGGGACAGTACTATGGCTACACCTTC
TRBJ2-1 TRBV15 - - CATSRGSRGGGGEDEQFF TGTGCCACCAGCAGAGGTTCTCGAGGAGGGGGAGGGGAGGATGAGCAGTTCTTC
TRBJ2-1 TRBV7-8 - - CASSTLGTYNEQFF TGTGCCAGCAGCACACTCGGGACATACAATGAGCAGTTCTTC
TRBJ2-7 TRBV7-9 - TRBD2 CASSFSAGGGYEQYF TGTGCCAGCAGCTTTAGCGCGGGCGGGGGCTACGAGCAGTACTTC
TRBJ2-7 TRBV5-1 - - CASSLAPGVGEQYF TGCGCCAGCAGCTTGGCCCCGGGAGTAGGCGAGCAGTACTTC
TRBJ2-1 TRBV2 - TRBD1 CASKWTGVNEQFF TGTGCCAGCAAGTGGACAGGGGTCAATGAGCAGTTCTTC
TRBJ2-1 TRBV30 - - CAWSADRAPSGAYNEQFF TGTGCCTGGAGTGCGGACAGGGCGCCCAGCGGGGCCTACAATGAGCAGTTCTTC
TRBJ2-7 TRBV12-5 - - CASGLVFIGAGKYEQYF TGTGCTAGTGGTTTGGTATTTATCGGCGCAGGGAAGTACGAGCAGTACTTC
TRBJ2-3 TRBV5-6 - TRBD1 CASSWDRKITDTQYF TGTGCCAGCAGTTGGGACAGAAAAATCACAGATACGCAGTATTTT
TRBJ2-3 TRBV9 - - CASSLIESTDTQYF TGTGCCAGCAGCCTGATAGAGAGCACAGATACGCAGTATTTT
TRBJ2-2 TRBV5-6 - - CASSLDPFSANTGELFF TGTGCCAGCAGCTTGGATCCGTTTAGCGCGAACACCGGGGAGCTGTTTTTT
TRBJ1-1 TRBV7-9 once TRBD1 CASSLASITGTGDAFF TGTGCCAGCAGCTTAGCGTCGATCACCGGGACAGGGGACGCTTTCTTT
TRBJ2-2 TRBV11-3 - - CASTLSGPLPGELFF TGTGCCAGCACCCTGAGTGGGCCGCTCCCTGGGGAGCTGTTTTTT
TRBJ2-7 TRBV6-5 - TRBD1 CASSSDREGYEQYF TGTGCCAGCAGTTCGGACAGGGAAGGCTACGAGCAGTACTTC
TRBJ1-1 TRBV11-1 - TRBD1 CASSLDPIDRGEAFF TGTGCCAGCAGCTTAGACCCTATAGACAGGGGTGAAGCTTTCTTT
TRBJ1-1 TRBV10-3 once - CAISSGFRTTEAFF TGTGCCATCTCCTCGGGATTCCGGACGACTGAAGCTTTCTTT
TRBJ1-2 TRBV28 once - CASRLPNYGYTF TGTGCCAGCAGGTTACCGAACTATGGCTACACCTTC
TRBJ2-3 TRBV7-3 - TRBD2 CASSREAGVSTDTQYF TGTGCCAGCAGCCGAGAAGCGGGAGTTAGCACAGATACGCAGTATTTT
TRBJ1-2 TRBV6-1 - - CASSEEQGFLANYGYTF TGTGCCAGCAGTGAAGAGCAGGGGTTTTTAGCTAACTATGGCTACACCTTC
TRBJ1-2 TRBV25-1 - TRBD1 CASSDRGHGYTF TGTGCCAGCAGTGACAGGGGGCATGGCTACACCTTC
TRBJ2-7 TRBV29-1 - TRBD2 CSVHSGRGYEQYF TGCAGCGTCCATAGCGGGAGGGGGTACGAGCAGTACTTC
TRBJ2-3 TRBV6-5 - - CASTLGAHTDTQYF TGTGCCAGCACCTTAGGAGCCCACACAGATACGCAGTATTTT
TRBJ2-1 TRBV29-1 - - CSVAPVGGLYNEQFF TGCAGCGTCGCCCCGGTGGGAGGCCTCTACAATGAGCAGTTCTTC
TRBJ2-3 TRBV29-1 once - CSGRVDTQYF TGCAGCGGCCGGGTGGATACGCAGTATTTT
TRBJ1-1 TRBV6-5 - TRBD1 CASNGQGAFIGAFF TGTGCCAGCAACGGACAGGGGGCATTTATAGGAGCTTTCTTT
TRBJ1-1 TRBV9 once TRBD1 CASSVTGTGKEAFF TGTGCCAGCAGCGTCACCGGGACAGGGAAAGAAGCTTTCTTT
TRBJ2-5 TRBV9 once TRBD2 CASSGTSGRQETQYF TGTGCCAGCAGCGGGACTAGCGGGAGGCAAGAGACCCAGTACTTC
TRBJ2-3 TRBV19 - - CASSTGAGTDTQYF TGTGCCAGTAGTACCGGTGCTGGCACAGATACGCAGTATTTT
TRBJ1-1 TRBV6-6 - - CASSPGMAEAFF TGTGCCAGCAGTCCGGGTATGGCTGAAGCTTTCTTT
TRBJ1-2 TRBV5-6 - TRBD1 CASSLGQGGNYGYTF TGTGCCAGCAGCTTGGGACAGGGCGGAAACTATGGCTACACCTTC
TRBJ2-7 TRBV10-1 - TRBD2 CASSAGGSYEQYF TGCGCCAGCAGTGCGGGAGGATCCTACGAGCAGTACTTC
TRBJ2-3 TRBV19 - - CASSIERLATSTDTQYF TGTGCCAGTAGTATAGAACGCCTAGCGACTAGCACAGATACGCAGTATTTT
TRBJ2-7 TRBV5-1 once TRBD2 CASSFLAGSSYEQYF TGCGCCAGCAGTTTCCTAGCGGGAAGCTCCTACGAGCAGTACTTC
TRBJ2-1 TRBV27 - TRBD2 CASSSLAGVWNEQFF TGTGCCAGCAGTTCGTTAGCGGGAGTATGGAATGAGCAGTTCTTC
TRBJ1-4 TRBV19 - - CASRISHTGAVNEKLFF TGTGCCAGTAGGATATCGCACACAGGTGCCGTTAATGAAAAACTGTTTTTT